The 13 T cell receptor beta chains reported below all come from one sample, sequenced in a study of blood T cell repertoires in COVID-19. Using immunoSEQ multiplex PCR, the repertoire was profiled, and TCRdb retains in-frame clones only, with some absent. The data hold approximately 250,000 clones, with 91% observed a single time. The sample consisted of PBMCs or T cells enriched from blood (not recorded which). These receptor sequences come from a man in his forties who had been exposed to COVID-19.

The V gene is TRBV6-5, the J gene TRBJ2-1; 9 bases are a match to TRBD1. This CDR3 comprises 15 residues. Germline assignment: CDR1 MNHEY and CDR2 SVGAGI. With 5 bases clipped from V and 3 bases from J, the junction kept 5 bases outside the gene matches. The CDR3 bases are TGTGCCAGCAGTCAGGACAGGGGAAACTACAATGAGCAGTTCTTC. Encoded protein: CASSQDRGNYNEQFF.

The chain employs TRBV5-1 and TRBJ1-4; 7 bases fit TRBD1. Germline CDR1 SGHRS, CDR2 YFSETQ. Losses at the gene ends were 4 bases for V and 3 bases for J; bases not matched to a gene: 6. The CDR3 covers 15 residues. DNA of the CDR3: TGCGCCAGCAGCCCAGGACAGGAGCCTAATGAAAAACTGTTTTTT. Translated: CASSPGQEPNEKLFF.

The rearrangement joins TRBV5-5 to TRBJ1-3; TRBD1 agrees at 8 bases. Losses at the gene ends were 4 bases for V and 0 bases for J; bases not matched to a gene: 6. The CDR3 runs to 16 residues. In germline, CDR1 is SGHKS, CDR2 YYEKEE (reference sequence). DNA for the CDR3: TGTGCCAGCAGCCTCCGGACAGGGACCTCTGGAAACACCATATATTTT. Its translation is CASSLRTGTSGNTIYF.

The chain combines TRBV5-6 with TRBJ1-5, with D hard to call. This CDR3 is 15 amino acids long. The germline V gene has CDR1 SGHDT and CDR2 YYEEEE. Trimming removed 0 bases at V and 1 base at J, with 8 bases between. The CDR3 DNA follows: TGTGCCAGCAGCTTGGGAGGGTTCAGCAATCAGCCCCAGCATTTT. It encodes CASSLGGFSNQPQHF. Looking up the rest from reference TRBV5-6 and TRBJ1-5 gives the full variable domain: DAGVTQSPTHLIKTRGQQVTLRCSPKSGHDTVSWYQQALGQGPQFIFQYYEEEERQRGNFPDRFSGHQFPNYSSELNVNALLLGDSALYLCASSLGGFSNQPQHFGDGTRLSIL.

The rearrangement uses TRBV4-1 and TRBJ2-7; 9 bases map to TRBD1. CDR3 length: 15 residues. After removal of 0 bases from V and 4 bases from J, the junction contained 4 bases not matched to a gene. In germline, CDR1 is MGHRA, CDR2 YSYEKL. The CDR3 DNA reads TGCGCCAGCAGCCAAGACCTGGGACAGGGTTACGAGCAGTACTTC. This gives the protein CASSQDLGQGYEQYF.

The chain carries TRBV5-1 and TRBJ2-5, with D tentatively TRBD2 (5 bases). This CDR3 spans 15 amino acids. Germline lookup yields CDR1 SGHRS and CDR2 YFSETQ. Trimming left V 2 bases short and J 3 bases short, with 14 bases between. CDR3 in amino acids: CASSFNPLGEETQYF. The DNA for the CDR3 is TGCGCCAGCAGCTTTAACCCCCTCGGGGAAGAGACCCAGTACTTC.

The rearrangement joins TRBV12-5 to TRBJ1-5, with unresolved D. CDR1 is LGHNT and CDR2 is FRNRAP in the germline V gene. CDR3 length: 13 amino acids. Trimming removed 2 bases at V and 4 bases at J, with 6 bases between. CDR3 DNA sequence: TGTGCTAGTGGTTTGATAGAAAATCAGCCCCAGCATTTT. This gives the protein CASGLIENQPQHF.

This clone came up a few times. This rearrangement joins TRBV10-1 to TRBJ1-1; 8 nucleotides agree with TRBD1. The CDR3 runs 14 residues. Per germline, CDR1 WNHNN and CDR2 SYGVQD (reference sequence). V trimming: 6 bases; J trimming: 4 bases; junction bases outside the gene matches: 7. CDR3 DNA: TGCGCCAGCAGCGGACAGGGAGCGGGCACTGAAGCTTTCTTT. This translates into CASSGQGAGTEAFF.

This clone was recorded once. The V gene is TRBV2, the J gene TRBJ2-7, with 9 positions matching TRBD2. The CDR3 loop spans 14 amino acids. The V gene end was trimmed by 6 bases and the J gene end by 3 bases; junction bases not matched to a gene: 6. Per germline, CDR1 SNHLY and CDR2 FYNNEI. This CDR3 is CASSGTSTRYEQYF. Here the CDR3 DNA reads TGTGCCAGCAGCGGGACTAGCACTCGCTACGAGCAGTACTTC.

The chain employs TRBV5-4 and TRBJ2-1; a weak D match, TRBD1 (6 bases). The ends were cut back, 3 bases at V and 0 bases at J, with 10 bases in the middle. The CDR3 loop spans 15 amino acids. Germline values: CDR1 SGHNT, CDR2 YYREEE (reference sequence). The CDR3 nucleotides are TGTGCCAGCAGCTCTGGGGGCGCCTCCTACAATGAGCAGTTCTTC. This sequence encodes CASSSGGASYNEQFF.

The rearrangement uses TRBV9 and TRBJ1-2, with D possibly being TRBD1 (5 bases). Germline-derived CDR1 and CDR2 are SGDLS and YYNGEE. V was shortened by 4 bases and J by 4 bases, with 23 bases between the two germline ends. CDR3 size: 17 residues. CDR3: CASSLLARAGKGYGYTF. CDR3 bases: TGTGCCAGCAGCCTACTGGCTAGGGCAGGGAAAGGCTATGGCTACACCTTC.

V is TRBV5-1 and J is TRBJ1-1; 8 bases match TRBD1. In germline, CDR1 is SGHRS, CDR2 YFSETQ. J lost 8 bases, V lost 2 bases, and 11 bases had no gene match. The CDR3 contains 15 residues. The CDR3 DNA is TGCGCCAGCAGCTTACGCAATCAGGGGGCGGACGAAGCTTTCTTT. Protein product: CASSLRNQGADEAFF.

The chain is built from TRBV2 and TRBJ1-1, with 7 bases matching TRBD1. J gave up 1 base and V 6 bases, and 5 bases lay outside the gene matches. Germline CDR1 SNHLY, CDR2 FYNNEI. The CDR3 contains 14 residues. CDR3 region: CASRSWDRNTEAFF. CDR3 DNA: TGTGCCAGCAGGTCTTGGGACAGGAACACTGAAGCTTTCTTT.